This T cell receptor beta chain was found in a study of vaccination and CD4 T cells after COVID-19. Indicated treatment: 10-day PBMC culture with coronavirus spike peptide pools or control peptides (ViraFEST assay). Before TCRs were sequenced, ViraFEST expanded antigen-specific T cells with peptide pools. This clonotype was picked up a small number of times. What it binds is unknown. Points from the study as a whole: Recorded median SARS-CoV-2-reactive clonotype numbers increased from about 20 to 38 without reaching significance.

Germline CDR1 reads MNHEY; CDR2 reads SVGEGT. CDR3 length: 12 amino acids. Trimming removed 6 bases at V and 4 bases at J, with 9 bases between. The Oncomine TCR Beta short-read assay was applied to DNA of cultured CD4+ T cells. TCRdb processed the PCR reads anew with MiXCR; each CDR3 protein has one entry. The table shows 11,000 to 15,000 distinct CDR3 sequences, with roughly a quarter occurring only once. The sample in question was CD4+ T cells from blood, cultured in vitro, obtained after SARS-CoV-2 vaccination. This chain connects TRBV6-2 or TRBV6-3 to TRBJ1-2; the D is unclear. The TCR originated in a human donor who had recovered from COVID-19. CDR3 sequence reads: CASSQAVYGYTF. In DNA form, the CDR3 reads TGTGCCAGCAGCCAGGCGGTCTATGGCTACACCTTC.